This is a list of T cell receptor beta chains from one sample in a study of PD-L1 blockade in urothelial cancer. Generated by immunoSEQ multiplex PCR, the TCRdb table keeps only in-frame clones and is missing some. The profile shows some 52,000 clones, approximately 80% of them singletons. Sequenced material: PBMCs, taken around atezolizumab (anti-PD-L1) treatment. The receptors derive from a man aged 70-80 years with urothelial cancer. CDR3s include the opening cysteine and the closing phenylalanine or tryptophan. D genes are given only for firm matches. A clone size is listed for some rows: how often the clone was seen (once, few, many), or a class if it is expanded.

j_gene,v_gene,abundance,d_gene,CDR3nt,CDR3aa
TRBJ2-5,TRBV5-4,few,TRBD2,TGTGCCAGCAGCTTGTGGGGGGGAGAGACCCAGTACTTC,CASSLWGGETQYF
TRBJ1-6,TRBV5-1,NA,NA,TGCGCCAGCAGCTTGGGAGTTAATTCACCCCTCCACTTT,CASSLGVNSPLHF
TRBJ1-2,TRBV25-1,NA,TRBD1,TGTGCCAGCAGGACAGGGGGCTATGGCTACACCTTC,CASRTGGYGYTF
TRBJ2-1,TRBV28,once,NA,TGTGCCAGTGTTGGACAGGGAGGGAGCTCCTACAATGAGCAGTTCTTC,CASVGQGGSSYNEQFF
TRBJ2-7,TRBV18,NA,TRBD1,TGTGCCAGCTCGGAGGACAGGGAAGAGCAGTACTTC,CASSEDREEQYF
TRBJ1-1,TRBV6-5,NA,TRBD1,TGTGCCAGCAGTTACACGGGACAGGAAGCTTTCTTT,CASSYTGQEAFF
TRBJ2-1,TRBV2,few,TRBD2,TGTGCCAGCAGGGATAATAACGGACTAGCGGGCACCTACAATGAGCAGTTCTTC,CASRDNNGLAGTYNEQFF
TRBJ1-1,TRBV7-3,NA,TRBD1,TGTGCCAGCAGCCCCCGGAATAAGACAGGGTCCACTGAAGCTTTCTTT,CASSPRNKTGSTEAFF
TRBJ2-1,TRBV19,NA,TRBD1,TGTGCCAGTAGTATGGACCTAAAGAACCGGGACAGGAGACAGGAGCAGTTCTTC,CASSMDLKNRDRRQEQFF
TRBJ2-2,TRBV30,once,NA,TGTGCCTGGACACAGGTCGCCGGGGAGCTGTTTTTT,CAWTQVAGELFF
TRBJ2-2,TRBV6-5,NA,TRBD2,TGTGCCAGCAGCCCCCGCCGGGGGGGCACCGGGGAGCTGTTTTTT,CASSPRRGGTGELFF
TRBJ1-5,TRBV19,few,NA,TGTGCCAGTAGTATAGTGAGGAGCAATCAGCCCCAGCATTTT,CASSIVRSNQPQHF
TRBJ2-5,TRBV10-3,NA,TRBD2,TGTGCCATCAGTGAGCATCTTAAGACTAGCGGGGGTGCTCAAGAGACCCAGTACTTC,CAISEHLKTSGGAQETQYF
TRBJ1-1,TRBV7-9,NA,NA,TGTGCCAGCAGCCGAAGGGGGAAAACTGAAGCTTTCTTT,CASSRRGKTEAFF
TRBJ1-3,TRBV7-2,once,TRBD1,TGTGCCAGCAGCTTAGCTGGGACAGGGATAAACACCATATATTTT,CASSLAGTGINTIYF
TRBJ2-7,TRBV7-9,NA,NA,TGTGCCAGCAGCTTAGCGACGGGACTCAAGAACGAGCAGTACTTC,CASSLATGLKNEQYF
TRBJ1-4,TRBV28,NA,TRBD1,TGTGCCAGCGGGCCCGGAGGACAGGGGGCTCGGGAAAAACTGTTTTTT,CASGPGGQGAREKLFF
TRBJ2-1,TRBV5-1,NA,TRBD2,TGCGCCAGCAGCTCCCGTGGCGGTAGCGGGGGGCCTGGTGAGCAGTTCTTC,CASSSRGGSGGPGEQFF
TRBJ1-2,TRBV5-1,NA,NA,TGCGCCAGCAGTCTCGGACAGCTCCAGGAAGGGTATGGCTACACCTTC,CASSLGQLQEGYGYTF
TRBJ1-1,TRBV5-1,NA,TRBD1,TGCGCCAGCAGCTTGGCCGGGACAGGCCGAGGGGAAGCTTTCTTT,CASSLAGTGRGEAFF
TRBJ2-2,TRBV19,NA,TRBD2,TGTGCCAGTAGTATAGGCCTAGCGGGGACTTCCACCGGGGAGCTGTTTTTT,CASSIGLAGTSTGELFF
TRBJ2-1,TRBV7-8,few,NA,TGTGCCAGCAGCGGACAGCCCAGCTCCTACAATGAGCAGTTCTTC,CASSGQPSSYNEQFF
TRBJ1-6,TRBV5-1,NA,NA,TGCGCCAGCAGCTTGATTTGGGGGGGTGGTTCACCCCTCCACTTT,CASSLIWGGGSPLHF
TRBJ2-3,TRBV7-6,NA,NA,TGTGCCAGCAGCCCGGCAGGAGGCCATACGCAGTATTTT,CASSPAGGHTQYF
TRBJ1-6,TRBV10-3,NA,NA,TGTGCCATCAGGGGGGCAGGGGATTCACCCCTCCACTTT,CAIRGAGDSPLHF
TRBJ2-1,TRBV5-1,NA,TRBD2,TGCGCCAGCAGCTTATCGGGGGGCAATGAGCAGTTCTTC,CASSLSGGNEQFF
TRBJ1-5,TRBV18,NA,TRBD1,TGTGCCAGCTCACCGACAGGGTCCATCAATCAGCCCCAGCATTTT,CASSPTGSINQPQHF
TRBJ2-3,TRBV4-3,NA,NA,TGCGCCAGCAGCCAAGGGCGGGGTAGCACAGATACGCAGTATTTT,CASSQGRGSTDTQYF
TRBJ2-1,TRBV7-9,NA,TRBD2,TGTGCCAGCAGCACAAGGGGACTAGCGGGAGTAGAGAATGAGCAGTTCTTC,CASSTRGLAGVENEQFF
TRBJ2-1,TRBV19,NA,TRBD2,TGTGCCAGTAGTATCCCGACGGGCGGGAGTCGCCACAATGAGCAGTTCTTC,CASSIPTGGSRHNEQFF
TRBJ1-1,TRBV6-1,NA,NA,TGTGCCAGCAGTGGGACCCCACAGGGAGTCAACACTGAAGCTTTCTTT,CASSGTPQGVNTEAFF
TRBJ1-2,TRBV27,NA,TRBD1,TGTGCCAGCACAAAAACACCGGGACAGGGGGATGGCTACACCTTC,CASTKTPGQGDGYTF
TRBJ2-2,TRBV5-4,NA,TRBD1,TGTGCCAGCAGCTTGGAGCTGGGACAGGGGAACACCGGGGAGCTGTTTTTT,CASSLELGQGNTGELFF
TRBJ1-1,TRBV18,few,NA,TGTGCCAGCTCACCGCAGACAGGGAACACTGAAGCTTTCTTT,CASSPQTGNTEAFF
TRBJ2-2,TRBV4-3,NA,TRBD2,TGCGCCAGCAGCCCACTACTAGCGGCTAAAACAAACACCGGGGAGCTGTTTTTT,CASSPLLAAKTNTGELFF
TRBJ1-2,TRBV5-1,once,NA,TGCGCCAGCAGCTTGGCGGGCAGGGGAGATGGCTACACCTTC,CASSLAGRGDGYTF
TRBJ2-3,TRBV7-9,NA,TRBD1,TGTGCCAGCAGCTTACCCGGGACAGGCCAGTCCCCTTTCACAGATACGCAGTATTTT,CASSLPGTGQSPFTDTQYF
TRBJ1-6,TRBV2,NA,NA,TGTGCCAGCACCCTTCGGGGGGGGACGTTCAAGAGGGGATCCTATAATTCACCCCTCCACTTT,CASTLRGGTFKRGSYNSPLHF
TRBJ2-7,TRBV2,NA,TRBD2,TGTGCCAGCACCCCCCGGACTAGCAACTACGAGCAGTACTTC,CASTPRTSNYEQYF
TRBJ2-6,TRBV18,NA,NA,TGTGCCAGCTCACCCTCCCACGGGGTTGGGGCCAACGTCCTGACTTTC,CASSPSHGVGANVLTF
TRBJ2-7,TRBV4-2,NA,TRBD2,TGTGCCAGCAGCCAAGAAGCGGGGGGTTCCTACGAGCAGTACTTC,CASSQEAGGSYEQYF